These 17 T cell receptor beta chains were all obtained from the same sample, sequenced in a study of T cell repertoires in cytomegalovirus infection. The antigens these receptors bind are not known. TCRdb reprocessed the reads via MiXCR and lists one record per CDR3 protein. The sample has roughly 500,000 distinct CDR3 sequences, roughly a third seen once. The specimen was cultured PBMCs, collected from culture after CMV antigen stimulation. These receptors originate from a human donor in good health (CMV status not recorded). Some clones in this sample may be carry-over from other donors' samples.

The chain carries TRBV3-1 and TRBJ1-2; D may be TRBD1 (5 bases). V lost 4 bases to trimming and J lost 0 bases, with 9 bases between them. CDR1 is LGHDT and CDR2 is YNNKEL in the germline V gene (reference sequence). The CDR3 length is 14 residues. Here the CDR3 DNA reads TGTGCCAGCAGCCGAGGGACCGCTAACTATGGCTACACCTTC. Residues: CASSRGTANYGYTF.

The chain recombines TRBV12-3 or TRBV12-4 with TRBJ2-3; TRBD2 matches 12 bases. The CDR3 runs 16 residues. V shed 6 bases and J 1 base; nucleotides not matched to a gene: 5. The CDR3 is CASSRLAGVGTDTQYF. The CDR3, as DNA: TGTGCCAGCAGCAGACTAGCGGGAGTAGGCACAGATACGCAGTATTTT.

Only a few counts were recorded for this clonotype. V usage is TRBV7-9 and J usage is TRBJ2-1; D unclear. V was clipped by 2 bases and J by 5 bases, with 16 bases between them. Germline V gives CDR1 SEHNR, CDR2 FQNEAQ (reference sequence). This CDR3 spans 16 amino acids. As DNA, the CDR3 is TGTGCCAGCAGCTTATCCATCCGAGACGATAACAATGAGCAGTTCTTC. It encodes CASSLSIRDDNNEQFF.

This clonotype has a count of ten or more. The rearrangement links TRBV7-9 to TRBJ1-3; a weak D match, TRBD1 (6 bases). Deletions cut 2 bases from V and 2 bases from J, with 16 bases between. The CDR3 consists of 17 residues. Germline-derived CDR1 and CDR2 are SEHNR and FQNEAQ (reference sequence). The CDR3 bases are TGTGCCAGCAGCTTAAAACCGGGGGGCCATCCTGGAAACACCATATATTTT. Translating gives CASSLKPGGHPGNTIYF. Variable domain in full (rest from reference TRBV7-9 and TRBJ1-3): DTGVSQNPRHKITKRGQNVTFRCDPISEHNRLYWYRQTLGQGPEFLTYFQNEAQLEKSRLLSDRFSAERPKGSFSTLEIQRTEQGDSAMYLCASSLKPGGHPGNTIYFGEGSWLTVV.

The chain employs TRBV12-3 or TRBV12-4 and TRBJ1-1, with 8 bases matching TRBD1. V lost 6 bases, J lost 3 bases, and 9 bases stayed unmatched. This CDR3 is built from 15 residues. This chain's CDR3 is CASSERTGWDTEAFF. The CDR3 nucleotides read TGTGCCAGCAGCGAGAGGACAGGGTGGGACACTGAAGCTTTCTTT.

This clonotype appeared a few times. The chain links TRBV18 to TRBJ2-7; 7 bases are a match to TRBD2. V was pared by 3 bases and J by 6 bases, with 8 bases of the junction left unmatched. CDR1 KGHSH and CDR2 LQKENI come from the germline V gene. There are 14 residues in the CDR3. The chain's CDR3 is CASSPVAGVGEQYV. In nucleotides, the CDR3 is TGTGCCAGCTCACCCGTTGCGGGGGTTGGCGAGCAGTACGTC.

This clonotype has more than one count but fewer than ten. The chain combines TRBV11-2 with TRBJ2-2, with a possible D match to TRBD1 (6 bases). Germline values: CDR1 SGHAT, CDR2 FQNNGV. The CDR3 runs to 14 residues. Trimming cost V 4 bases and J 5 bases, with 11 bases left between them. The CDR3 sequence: CASSSQGQTGELFF. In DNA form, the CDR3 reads TGTGCCAGCAGCTCCCAAGGACAGACCGGGGAGCTGTTTTTT.

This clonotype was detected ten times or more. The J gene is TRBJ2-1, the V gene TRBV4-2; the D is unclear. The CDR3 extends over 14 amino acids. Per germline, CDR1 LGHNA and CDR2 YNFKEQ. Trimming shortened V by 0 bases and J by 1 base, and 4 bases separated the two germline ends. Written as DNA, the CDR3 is TGTGCCAGCAGCCAAGATAGATCCTACAATGAGCAGTTCTTC. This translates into CASSQDRSYNEQFF.

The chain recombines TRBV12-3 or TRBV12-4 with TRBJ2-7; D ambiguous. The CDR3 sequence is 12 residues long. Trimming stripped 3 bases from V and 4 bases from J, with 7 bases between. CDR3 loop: CASSFKEYEQYF. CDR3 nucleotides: TGTGCCAGCAGTTTTAAGGAATACGAGCAGTACTTC.

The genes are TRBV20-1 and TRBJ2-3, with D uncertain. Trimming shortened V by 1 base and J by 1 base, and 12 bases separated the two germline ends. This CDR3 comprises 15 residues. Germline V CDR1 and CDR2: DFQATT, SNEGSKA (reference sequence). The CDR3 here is CSARGPGSGTDTQYF. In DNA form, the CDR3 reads TGCAGTGCTAGAGGTCCGGGCTCAGGCACAGATACGCAGTATTTT.

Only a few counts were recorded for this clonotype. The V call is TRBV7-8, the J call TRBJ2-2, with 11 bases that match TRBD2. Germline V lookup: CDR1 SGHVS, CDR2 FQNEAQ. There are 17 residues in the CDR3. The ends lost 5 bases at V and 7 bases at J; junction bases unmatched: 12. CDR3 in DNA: TGTGCCAGCAGCCAATATACTAGCGGGAGTATGGTCGGGGAGCTGTTTTTT. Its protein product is CASSQYTSGSMVGELFF.

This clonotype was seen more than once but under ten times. For the CDR3, the DNA is TGTGCCAGCAGCCGGGAGGGGGGCTACAATGAGCAGTTCTTC. It is translated as CASSREGGYNEQFF. The chain is built from TRBV9 and TRBJ2-1; TRBD2 matches 8 bases. Germline V lookup: CDR1 SGDLS, CDR2 YYNGEE. The CDR3 sequence is 14 residues long. Trimming removed 4 bases from V and 3 bases from J; junction bases left unmatched: 3.

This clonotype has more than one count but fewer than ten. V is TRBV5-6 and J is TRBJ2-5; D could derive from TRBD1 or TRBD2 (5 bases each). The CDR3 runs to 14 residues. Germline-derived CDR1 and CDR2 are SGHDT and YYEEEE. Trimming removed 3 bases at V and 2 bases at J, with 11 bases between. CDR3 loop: CASSSQGVQETQYF. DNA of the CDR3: TGTGCCAGCAGCTCCCAGGGAGTTCAAGAGACCCAGTACTTC.

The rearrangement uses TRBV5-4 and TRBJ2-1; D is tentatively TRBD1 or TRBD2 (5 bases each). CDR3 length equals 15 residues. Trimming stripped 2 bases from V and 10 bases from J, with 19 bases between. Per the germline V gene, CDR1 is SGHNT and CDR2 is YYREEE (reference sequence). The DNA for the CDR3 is TGTGCCAGCAGCTTTTACCAGGGAAGCCGCGGGGAGCAGTTCTTC. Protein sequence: CASSFYQGSRGEQFF.

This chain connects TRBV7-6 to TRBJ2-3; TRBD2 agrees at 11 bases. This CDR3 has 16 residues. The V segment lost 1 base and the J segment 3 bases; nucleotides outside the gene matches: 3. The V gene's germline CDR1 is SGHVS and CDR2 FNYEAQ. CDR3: CASSLELAGVTDTQYF. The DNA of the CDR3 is TGTGCCAGCAGCTTAGAACTAGCGGGAGTGACAGATACGCAGTATTTT.

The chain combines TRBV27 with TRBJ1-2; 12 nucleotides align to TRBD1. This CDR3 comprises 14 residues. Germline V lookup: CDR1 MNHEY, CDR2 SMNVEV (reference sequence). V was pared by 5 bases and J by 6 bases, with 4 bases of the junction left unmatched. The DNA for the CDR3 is TGTGCCAGCAGTACCGGGACAGGGGGCAATGGCTACACCTTC. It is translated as CASSTGTGGNGYTF.

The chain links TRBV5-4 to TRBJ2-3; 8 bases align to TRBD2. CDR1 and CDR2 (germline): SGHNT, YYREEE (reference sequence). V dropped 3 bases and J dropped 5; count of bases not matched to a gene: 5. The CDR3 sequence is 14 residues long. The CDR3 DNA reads TGTGCCAGCAGCTCGACTAGCGCGGGAGATACGCAGTATTTT. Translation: CASSSTSAGDTQYF. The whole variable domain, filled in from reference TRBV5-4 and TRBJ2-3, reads ETGVTQSPTHLIKTRGQQVTLRCSSQSGHNTVSWYQQALGQGPQFIFQYYREEENGRGNFPPRFSGLQFPNYSSELNVNALELDDSALYLCASSSTSAGDTQYFGPGTRLTVL.